This is a list of T cell receptor beta chains from one sample in a study of cytomegalovirus exposure and HLA in healthy donors. Here immunoSEQ multiplex PCR was the method, and the copy in TCRdb shows in-frame clones only, minus some. There are around 100,000 clones in the sample; approximately 7.7% occur only once, and 2.3% lies in the top ten. The sample was PBMCs. These receptors were taken from a middle-aged man in good health and CMV-seronegative. Each CDR3 is given with its conserved first and last residue. The order of the fields is V gene, D gene, clone size, CDR3 length, J gene, CDR3 protein, CDR3 DNA. A D gene is named only where the DNA matches it firmly. For some rows the clone size is stated as once, few or many, or as a class when expanded; others skip it.

TRBV7-9,TRBD1,-,16,TRBJ1-4,CASSRDRGLPNEKLFF,TGTGCCAGCAGTCGGGACAGGGGGCTACCTAATGAAAAACTGTTTTTT
TRBV29-1,-,few,16,TRBJ1-3,CSVEIQSFRTGNTIYF,TGCAGCGTTGAAATCCAGTCGTTCAGAACTGGAAACACCATATATTTT
TRBV27,TRBD1,few,15,TRBJ1-5,CATGTGINSNQPQHF,TGTGCCACCGGGACAGGGATAAATAGCAATCAGCCCCAGCATTTT
TRBV5-5,-,-,13,TRBJ1-1,CASSLWGGTEAFF,TGTGCCAGCAGCTTGTGGGGGGGCACTGAAGCTTTCTTT
TRBV18,-,few,14,TRBJ1-4,CASSQEQINEKLFF,TGTGCCAGCTCACAGGAACAGATTAATGAAAAACTGTTTTTT
TRBV7-8,-,few,15,TRBJ1-5,CASSLERVSNQPQHF,TGTGCCAGCAGCTTAGAACGGGTTAGCAATCAGCCCCAGCATTTT
TRBV7-8,-,few,17,TRBJ2-5,CASSLPTLGLHGETQYF,TGTGCCAGCAGCTTACCCACTCTGGGGCTACACGGGGAGACCCAGTACTTC
TRBV5-8,-,few,15,TRBJ1-5,CASSSQGGGNQPQHF,TGTGCCAGCAGCTCCCAAGGGGGGGGAAATCAGCCCCAGCATTTT
TRBV21-1,-,-,14,TRBJ1-5,CASSNGQGDQPQHF,TGTGCCAGCAGCAATGGACAGGGAGATCAGCCCCAGCATTTT
TRBV7-9,-,few,15,TRBJ1-1,CASRHHSPEDTEAFF,TGTGCCAGCAGGCATCACTCCCCCGAGGACACTGAAGCTTTCTTT
TRBV5-6,TRBD1,-,16,TRBJ1-4,CASSFGTGATNEKLFF,TGTGCCAGCAGCTTCGGGACAGGAGCAACTAATGAAAAACTGTTTTTT
TRBV6-5,TRBD2,-,13,TRBJ2-5,CASSSGLVETQYF,TGTGCCAGCAGTTCTGGACTAGTTGAGACCCAGTACTTC
TRBV6-1,-,few,14,TRBJ1-2,CASTLRTDQGGYTF,TGTGCCAGCACCCTCAGGACAGACCAGGGTGGCTACACCTTC
TRBV10-3,-,few,13,TRBJ1-4,CAIRRHEDEKLFF,TGTGCCATCAGGAGGCATGAGGATGAAAAACTGTTTTTT
TRBV7-2,-,-,15,TRBJ2-2,CASSLFGGTTGELFF,TGTGCCAGCAGCTTGTTTGGGGGGACCACCGGGGAGCTGTTTTTT